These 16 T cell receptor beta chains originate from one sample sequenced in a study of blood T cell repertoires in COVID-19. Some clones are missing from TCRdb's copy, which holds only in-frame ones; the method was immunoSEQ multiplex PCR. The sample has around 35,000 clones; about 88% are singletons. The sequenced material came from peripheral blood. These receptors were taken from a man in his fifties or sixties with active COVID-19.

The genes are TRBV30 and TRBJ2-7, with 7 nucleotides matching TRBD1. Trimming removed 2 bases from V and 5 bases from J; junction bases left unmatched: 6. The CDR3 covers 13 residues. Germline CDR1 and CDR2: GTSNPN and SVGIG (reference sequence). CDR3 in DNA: TGTGCCTGGAGTTGGAACAGGGGCCACGAGCAGTACTTC. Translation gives CAWSWNRGHEQYF.

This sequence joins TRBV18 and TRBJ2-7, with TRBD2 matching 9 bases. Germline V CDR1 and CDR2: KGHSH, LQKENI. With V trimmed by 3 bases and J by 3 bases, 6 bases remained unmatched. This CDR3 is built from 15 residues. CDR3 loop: CASSPGAGGHYEQYF. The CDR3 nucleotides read TGTGCCAGCTCACCGGGAGCGGGAGGCCACTACGAGCAGTACTTC.

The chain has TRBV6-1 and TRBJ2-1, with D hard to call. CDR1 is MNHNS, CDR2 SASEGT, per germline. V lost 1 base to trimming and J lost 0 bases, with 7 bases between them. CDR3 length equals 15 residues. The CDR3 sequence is CASSEGSSSYNEQFF. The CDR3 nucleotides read TGTGCCAGCAGTGAAGGGTCTAGCTCCTACAATGAGCAGTTCTTC.

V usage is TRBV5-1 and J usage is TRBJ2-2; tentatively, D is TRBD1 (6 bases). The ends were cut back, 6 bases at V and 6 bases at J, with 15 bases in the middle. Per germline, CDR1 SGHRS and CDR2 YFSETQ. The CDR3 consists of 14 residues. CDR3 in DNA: TGCGCCAGCAAATTACAGGGCGGTGCCGGGGAGCTGTTTTTT. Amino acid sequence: CASKLQGGAGELFF.

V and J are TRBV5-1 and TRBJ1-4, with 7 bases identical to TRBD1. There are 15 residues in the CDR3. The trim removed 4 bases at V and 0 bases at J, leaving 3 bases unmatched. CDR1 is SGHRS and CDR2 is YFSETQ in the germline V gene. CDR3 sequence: CASSEDRTTNEKLFF. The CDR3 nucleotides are TGCGCCAGCAGCGAGGACAGGACAACTAATGAAAAACTGTTTTTT.

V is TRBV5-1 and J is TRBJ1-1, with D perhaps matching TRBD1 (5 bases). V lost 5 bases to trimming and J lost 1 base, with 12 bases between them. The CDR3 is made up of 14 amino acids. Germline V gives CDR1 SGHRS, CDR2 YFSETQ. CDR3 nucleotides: TGCGCCAGCAGAGACCTCAGGGAGAACACTGAAGCTTTCTTT. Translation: CASRDLRENTEAFF.

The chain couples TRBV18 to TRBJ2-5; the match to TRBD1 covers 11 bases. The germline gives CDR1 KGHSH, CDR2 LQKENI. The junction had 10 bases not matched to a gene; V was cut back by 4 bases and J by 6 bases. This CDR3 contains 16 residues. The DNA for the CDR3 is TGTGCCAGCTCACTGCCGGGACAGGGGGTCGTGAAGACCCAGTACTTC. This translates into CASSLPGQGVVKTQYF. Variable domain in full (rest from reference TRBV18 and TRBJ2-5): NAGVMQNPRHLVRRRGQEARLRCSPMKGHSHVYWYRQLPEEGLKFMVYLQKENIIDESGMPKERFSAEFPKEGPSILRIQQVVRGDSAAYFCASSLPGQGVVKTQYFGPGTRLLVL.

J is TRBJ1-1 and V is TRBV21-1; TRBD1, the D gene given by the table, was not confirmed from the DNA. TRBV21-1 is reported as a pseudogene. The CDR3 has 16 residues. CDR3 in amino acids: CASSIPPGDRDTEAFF. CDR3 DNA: TGTGCCAGCAGCATCCCGCCCGGGGACAGGGACACTGAAGCTTTCTTT.

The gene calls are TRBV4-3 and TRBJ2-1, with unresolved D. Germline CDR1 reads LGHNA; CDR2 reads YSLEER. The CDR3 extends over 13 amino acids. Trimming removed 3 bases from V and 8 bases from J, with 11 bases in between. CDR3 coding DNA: TGCGCCAGCAGCCAGATGATCGGAGATGAGCAGTTCTTC. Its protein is CASSQMIGDEQFF.

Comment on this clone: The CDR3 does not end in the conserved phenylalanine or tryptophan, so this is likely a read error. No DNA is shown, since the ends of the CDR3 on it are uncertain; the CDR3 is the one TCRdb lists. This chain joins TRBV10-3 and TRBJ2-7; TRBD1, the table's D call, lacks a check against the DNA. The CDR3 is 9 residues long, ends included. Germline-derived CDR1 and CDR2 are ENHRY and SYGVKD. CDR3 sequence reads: CAIREGQLI.

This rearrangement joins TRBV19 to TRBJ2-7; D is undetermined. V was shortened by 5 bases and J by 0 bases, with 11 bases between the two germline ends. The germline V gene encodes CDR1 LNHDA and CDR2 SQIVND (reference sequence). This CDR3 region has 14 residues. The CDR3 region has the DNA TGTGCCAGTAGTTTAAGCCGGGTCTCCTACGAGCAGTACTTC. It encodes CASSLSRVSYEQYF.

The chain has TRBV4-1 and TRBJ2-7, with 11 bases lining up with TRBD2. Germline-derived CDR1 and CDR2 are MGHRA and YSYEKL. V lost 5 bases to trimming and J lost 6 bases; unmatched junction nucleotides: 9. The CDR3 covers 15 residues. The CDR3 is CASSSLAGVASEQYF. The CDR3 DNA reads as TGCGCCAGCAGCTCACTAGCGGGAGTTGCATCCGAGCAGTACTTC.

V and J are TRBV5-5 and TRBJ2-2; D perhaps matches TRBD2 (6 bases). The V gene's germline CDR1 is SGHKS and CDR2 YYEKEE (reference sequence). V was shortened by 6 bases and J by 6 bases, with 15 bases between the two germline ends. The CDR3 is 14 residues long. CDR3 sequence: CASTPGTLAGELFF. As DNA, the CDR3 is TGTGCCAGCACACCCGGGACTTTGGCCGGGGAGCTGTTTTTT.

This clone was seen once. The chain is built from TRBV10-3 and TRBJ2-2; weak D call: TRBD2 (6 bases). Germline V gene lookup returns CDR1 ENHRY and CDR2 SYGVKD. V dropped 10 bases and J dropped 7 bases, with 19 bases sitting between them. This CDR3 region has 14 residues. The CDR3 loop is CATSGGPSDGELFF. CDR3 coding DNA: TGTGCCACCTCCGGAGGGCCGTCGGACGGGGAGCTGTTTTTT.

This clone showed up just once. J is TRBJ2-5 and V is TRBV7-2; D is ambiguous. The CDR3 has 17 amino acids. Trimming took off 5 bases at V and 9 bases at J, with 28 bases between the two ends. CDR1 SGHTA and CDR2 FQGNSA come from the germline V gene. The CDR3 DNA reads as TGTGCCAGCAGCGGCCAAGAGAACCCTACGGCATTCGGGTCCCAGTACTTC. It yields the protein CASSGQENPTAFGSQYF.

The CDR3 DNA reads as TGCAGTGCTAGTTCAGGGGGCGCGGGAGCTTTCTTT. The encoded protein is CSASSGGAGAFF. This chain links TRBV20-1 with TRBJ1-1; 8 bases line up with TRBD1. J gave up 10 bases and V 3 bases, and 7 bases lay outside the gene matches. The CDR3 extends over 12 amino acids. The germline CDR1 and CDR2 sequences are DFQATT and SNEGSKA (reference sequence).